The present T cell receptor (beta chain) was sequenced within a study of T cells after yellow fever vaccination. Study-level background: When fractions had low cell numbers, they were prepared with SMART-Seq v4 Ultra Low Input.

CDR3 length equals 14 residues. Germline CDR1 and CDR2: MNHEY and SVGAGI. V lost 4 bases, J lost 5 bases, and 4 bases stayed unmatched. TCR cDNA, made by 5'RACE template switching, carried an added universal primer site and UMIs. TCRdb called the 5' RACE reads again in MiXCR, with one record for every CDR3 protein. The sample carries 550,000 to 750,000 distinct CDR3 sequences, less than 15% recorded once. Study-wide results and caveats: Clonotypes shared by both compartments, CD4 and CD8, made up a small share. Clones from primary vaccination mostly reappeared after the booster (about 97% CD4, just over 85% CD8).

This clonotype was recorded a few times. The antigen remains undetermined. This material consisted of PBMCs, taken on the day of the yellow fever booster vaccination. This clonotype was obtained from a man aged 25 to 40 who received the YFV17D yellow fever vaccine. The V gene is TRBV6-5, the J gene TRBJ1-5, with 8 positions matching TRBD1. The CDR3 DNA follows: TGTGCCAGCAGTTGGACAGGGAGGGATCAGCCCCAGCATTTT. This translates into CASSWTGRDQPQHF.